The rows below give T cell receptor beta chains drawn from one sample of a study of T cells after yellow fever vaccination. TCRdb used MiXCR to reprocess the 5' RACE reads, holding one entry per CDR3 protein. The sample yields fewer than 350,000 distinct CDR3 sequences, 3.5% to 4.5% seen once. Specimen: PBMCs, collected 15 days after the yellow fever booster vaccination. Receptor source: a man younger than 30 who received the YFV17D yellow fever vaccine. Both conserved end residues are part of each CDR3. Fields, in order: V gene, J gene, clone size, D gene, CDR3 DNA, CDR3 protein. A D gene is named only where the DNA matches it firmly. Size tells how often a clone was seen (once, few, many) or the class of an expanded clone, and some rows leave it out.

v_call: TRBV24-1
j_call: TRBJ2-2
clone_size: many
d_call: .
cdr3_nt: TGTGCCACCAGTGAGCATACCGGGGAGCTGTTTTTT
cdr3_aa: CATSEHTGELFF

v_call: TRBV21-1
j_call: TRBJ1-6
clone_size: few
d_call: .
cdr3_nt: TGTGCCAGCAGCAAAGCGGAGACAAGCAATTCACCCCTCCACTTT
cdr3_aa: CASSKAETSNSPLHF

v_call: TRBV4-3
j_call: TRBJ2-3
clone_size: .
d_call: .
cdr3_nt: TGCGCCAGCAGCCAAGCCCTAGCAAATACGCAGTATTTT
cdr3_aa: CASSQALANTQYF

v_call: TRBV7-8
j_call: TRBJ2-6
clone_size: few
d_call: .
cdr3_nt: TGTGCCAGCAGCCCAGGACAGACCAGCTCTGGGGCCAACGTCCTGACTTTC
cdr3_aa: CASSPGQTSSGANVLTF

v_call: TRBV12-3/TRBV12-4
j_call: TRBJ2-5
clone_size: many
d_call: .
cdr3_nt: TGTGCCAGCAGTTTTCAGGCGGAGGGAGAGACCCAGTACTTC
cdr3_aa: CASSFQAEGETQYF

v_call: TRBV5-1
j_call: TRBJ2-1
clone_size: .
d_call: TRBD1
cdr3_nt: TGCGCCAGCAGCAACGACAGGGGGCGATTCTTC
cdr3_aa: CASSNDRGRFF

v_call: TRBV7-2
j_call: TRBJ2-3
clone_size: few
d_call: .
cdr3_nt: TGTGCCAGCAGCTTAGCTGGGACCCCAGCCCCTCATACGCAGTATTTT
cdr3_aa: CASSLAGTPAPHTQYF

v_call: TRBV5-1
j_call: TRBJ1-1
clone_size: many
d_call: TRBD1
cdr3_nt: TGCGCCAGCAGCCCGGGGACAGGACTCGCCACTGAAGCTTTCTTT
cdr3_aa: CASSPGTGLATEAFF

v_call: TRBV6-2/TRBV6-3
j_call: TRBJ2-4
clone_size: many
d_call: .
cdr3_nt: TGTGCCAGCAGTTATGCGACGGAAGGGGCTTATCTAGCCAAAAACATTCAGTACTTC
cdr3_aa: CASSYATEGAYLAKNIQYF

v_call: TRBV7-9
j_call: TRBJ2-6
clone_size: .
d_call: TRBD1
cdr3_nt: TGTGCCAGCACCCCAGGGGGCGACAGGTCATTACTCTCTGGGGCCAACGTCCTGACTTTC
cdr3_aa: CASTPGGDRSLLSGANVLTF

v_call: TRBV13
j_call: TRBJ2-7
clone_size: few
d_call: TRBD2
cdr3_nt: TGTGCCAGCAGCTTAGGGCCCAGCGGGGGATACGAGCAGTACTTC
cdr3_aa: CASSLGPSGGYEQYF

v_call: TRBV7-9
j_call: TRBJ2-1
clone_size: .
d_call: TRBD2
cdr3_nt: TGTGCCAGCAGCGCCAGACTAGCGGGGAACTCCTACAATGAGCAGTTCTTC
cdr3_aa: CASSARLAGNSYNEQFF

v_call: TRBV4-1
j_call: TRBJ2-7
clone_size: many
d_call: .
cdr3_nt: TGCGCCAGCAGCCAGGAGCTCCCCTACGAGCAGTACTTC
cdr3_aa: CASSQELPYEQYF

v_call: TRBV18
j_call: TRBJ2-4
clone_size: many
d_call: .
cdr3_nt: TGTGCCAGCTCACCCCTTCGGACGGCCTCCGTAGCCAAAAACATTCAGTACTTC
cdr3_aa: CASSPLRTASVAKNIQYF

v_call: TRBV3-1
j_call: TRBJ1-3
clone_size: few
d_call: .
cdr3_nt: TGTGCCAGCAGCCCGATGGTGGACTCTGGAAACACCATATATTTT
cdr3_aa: CASSPMVDSGNTIYF

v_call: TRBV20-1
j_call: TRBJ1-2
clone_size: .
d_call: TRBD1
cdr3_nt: TGCAAGGCCTGGACAGGGGAGAATGGCTACACCTTC
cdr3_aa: CKAWTGENGYTF

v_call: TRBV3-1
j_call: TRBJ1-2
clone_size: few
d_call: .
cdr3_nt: TGTGCCAGCAGGGCAGCCCGTAACTATGGCTACACCTTC
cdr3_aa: CASRAARNYGYTF

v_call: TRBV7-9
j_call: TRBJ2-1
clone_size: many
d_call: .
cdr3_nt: TGTGCCAGCAGGGGGACGGGGGACAACTCCTACAATGAGCAGTTCTTC
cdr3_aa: CASRGTGDNSYNEQFF

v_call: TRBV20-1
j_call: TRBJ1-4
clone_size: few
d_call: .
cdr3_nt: TGCAGTGGTGAGACAGTTAATGAAAAGGGGCTGTTTTTT
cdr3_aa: CSGETVNEKGLFF

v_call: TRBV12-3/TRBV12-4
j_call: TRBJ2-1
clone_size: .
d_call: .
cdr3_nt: TGTGCCAGCAGCCTAGTTCGGCAGTTCTTC
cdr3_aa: CASSLVRQFF

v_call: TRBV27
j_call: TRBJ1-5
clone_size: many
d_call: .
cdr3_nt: TGTGCCAGCGGCCGGGACAGCAATCAGCCCCAGCATTTT
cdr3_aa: CASGRDSNQPQHF

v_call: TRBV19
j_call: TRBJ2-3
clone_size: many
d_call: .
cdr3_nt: TGTGCCAGTAGCGCGGGACCCCCTGGGAGTACGCAGTATTTT
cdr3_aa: CASSAGPPGSTQYF

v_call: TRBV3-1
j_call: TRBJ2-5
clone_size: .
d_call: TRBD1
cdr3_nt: TGTGCCAGCAGTCGACAGGGTACCATCCAGACCCAGTACTTC
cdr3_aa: CASSRQGTIQTQYF

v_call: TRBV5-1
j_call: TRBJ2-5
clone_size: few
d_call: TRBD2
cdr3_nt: TGCGCCAGCAGCCCGCCGGGACTAGCGGCCCAAGAGACCCAGTACTTC
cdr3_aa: CASSPPGLAAQETQYF

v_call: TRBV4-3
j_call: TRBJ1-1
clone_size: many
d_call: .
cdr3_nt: TGCGCCAGCAGCCAGGCAGGGGTGGGTTACACTGAAGCTTTCTTT
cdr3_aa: CASSQAGVGYTEAFF

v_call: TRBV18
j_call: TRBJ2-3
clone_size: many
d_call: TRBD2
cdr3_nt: TGTGCCAGCTCGCCGACTAGCGGGGGGGCCGCCCGGCCAGATACGCAGTATTTT
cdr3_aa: CASSPTSGGAARPDTQYF

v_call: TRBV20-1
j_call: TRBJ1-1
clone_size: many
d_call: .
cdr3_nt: TGCAGTGCCGCGTGGGGAACTGAAGCTTTCTTT
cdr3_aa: CSAAWGTEAFF

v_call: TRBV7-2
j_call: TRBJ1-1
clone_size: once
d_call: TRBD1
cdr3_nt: TGTGCCAGCAGCCCGACAGGGATCCACATGAACACTGAAGCTTTCTTT
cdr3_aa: CASSPTGIHMNTEAFF

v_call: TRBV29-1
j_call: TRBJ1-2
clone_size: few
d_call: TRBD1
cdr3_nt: TGCAGCGTTGAAAACCGGGGGGACAGCTATGGCTACACCTTC
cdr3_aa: CSVENRGDSYGYTF

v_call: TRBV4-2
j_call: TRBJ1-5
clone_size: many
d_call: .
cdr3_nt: TGTGCCAGCAGCCTGTCCTACGGGGCCAATCAGCCCCAGCATTTT
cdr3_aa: CASSLSYGANQPQHF

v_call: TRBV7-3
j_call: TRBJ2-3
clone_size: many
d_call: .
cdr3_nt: TGTGCCAGCAGCTTGGAGCTTTTCACAGATACGCAGTATTTT
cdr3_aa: CASSLELFTDTQYF

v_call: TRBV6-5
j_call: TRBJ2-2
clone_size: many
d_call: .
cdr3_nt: TGTGCCAGCACATTGAGGGCGAAGGTGGGGGAGCTGTTTTTT
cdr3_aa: CASTLRAKVGELFF

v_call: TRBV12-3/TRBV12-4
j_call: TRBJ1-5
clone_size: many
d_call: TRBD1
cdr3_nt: TGTGCCAGCAGTCGACAGGGGAGCAATCAGCCCCAGCATTTT
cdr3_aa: CASSRQGSNQPQHF

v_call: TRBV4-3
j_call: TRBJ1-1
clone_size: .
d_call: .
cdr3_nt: TGCGCCAGCAGCCAAGAAGTAGGACAGTGGAACACTGAAGCTTTCTTT
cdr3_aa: CASSQEVGQWNTEAFF

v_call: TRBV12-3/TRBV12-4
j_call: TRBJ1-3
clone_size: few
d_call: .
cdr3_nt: TGTGCCAGCAGTTTGACGGGCGGAAACACCATATATTTT
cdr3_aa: CASSLTGGNTIYF

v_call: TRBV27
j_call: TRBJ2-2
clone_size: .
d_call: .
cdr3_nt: TGTGCCAGCAGGAGGGGCGGTGGCGGGGAGCTGTTTTTT
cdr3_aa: CASRRGGGGELFF

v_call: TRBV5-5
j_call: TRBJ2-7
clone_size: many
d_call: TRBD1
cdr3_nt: TGTGCCAGCAGCTGGGGGACAGCCTACGAGCAGTACTTC
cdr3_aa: CASSWGTAYEQYF

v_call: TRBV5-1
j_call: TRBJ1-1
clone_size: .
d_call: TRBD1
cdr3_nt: TGCGCCAGCATTGGACAGGGACCCTTGAACACTGAAGCTTTCTTT
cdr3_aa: CASIGQGPLNTEAFF

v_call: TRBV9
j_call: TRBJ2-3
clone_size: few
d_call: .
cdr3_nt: TGTGCCAGCAGCGTAGAAGACAGCCTGAGCACAGATACGCAGTATTTT
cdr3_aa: CASSVEDSLSTDTQYF

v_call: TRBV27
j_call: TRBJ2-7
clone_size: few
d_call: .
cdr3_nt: TGTGCCAGCTCTCCGTCTAGACAGAATCCCTACGAGCAGTACTTC
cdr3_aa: CASSPSRQNPYEQYF

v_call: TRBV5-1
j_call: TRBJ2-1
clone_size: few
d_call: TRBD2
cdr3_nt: TGCGCCAGCAGCTTGCTTAGCGGGGGGCTGAGCTCCTACAATGAGCAGTTCTTC
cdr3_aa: CASSLLSGGLSSYNEQFF

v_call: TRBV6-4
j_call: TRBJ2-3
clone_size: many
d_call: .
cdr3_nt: TGTGCCAGCAGTGACTCGTCTAGCGCCACAGATACGCAGTATTTT
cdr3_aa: CASSDSSSATDTQYF

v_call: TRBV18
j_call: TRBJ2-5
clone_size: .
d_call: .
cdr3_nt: TGTGCCAGCTCTCGACAGCCTGAGGGAGAGACCCAGTACTTC
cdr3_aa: CASSRQPEGETQYF

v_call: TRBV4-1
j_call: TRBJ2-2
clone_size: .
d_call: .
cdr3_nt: TGCGCCAGCAGCCAAGAACAGGGTCTCGCCGGGGAGCTGTTTTTT
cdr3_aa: CASSQEQGLAGELFF

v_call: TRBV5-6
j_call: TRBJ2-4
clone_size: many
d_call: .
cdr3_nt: TGTGCCAGCAGCCAAACGGAGGGGGCAGGGGACATTCAGTACTTC
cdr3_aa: CASSQTEGAGDIQYF

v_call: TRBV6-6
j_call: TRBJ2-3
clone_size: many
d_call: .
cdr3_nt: TGTGCCAGCAGTTACGGTCGACTCTACACAGATACGCAGTATTTT
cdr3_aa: CASSYGRLYTDTQYF

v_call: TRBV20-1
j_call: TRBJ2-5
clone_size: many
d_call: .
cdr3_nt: TGCAGTGCTAGTCCACAGAACCAAGAGACCCAGTACTTC
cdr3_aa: CSASPQNQETQYF

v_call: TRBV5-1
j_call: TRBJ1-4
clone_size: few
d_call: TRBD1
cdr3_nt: TGCGCCAGCAGCTTGGATGGGACAGAGGGAAGAAAACTGTTTTTT
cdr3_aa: CASSLDGTEGRKLFF

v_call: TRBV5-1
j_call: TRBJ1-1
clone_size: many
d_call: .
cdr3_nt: TGCGCCAGCAGCTTGGCCGCAGGGAGTTACCCTGAAGCTTTCTTT
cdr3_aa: CASSLAAGSYPEAFF